This passage covers 21 T cell receptor beta chains from one sample sequenced in a study of early T cells in non-severe SARS-CoV-2 infection. TCRdb reprocessed the 5' RACE reads with MiXCR, giving one entry per CDR3 protein. In the table there are tens of thousands of distinct CDR3 sequences, around 9.1% of which are singletons. Sequenced material: whole blood. All receptors come from an adult who was a healthcare worker with PCR-confirmed SARS-CoV-2 infection or an uninfected control (not recorded which).

This clonotype was recorded at least ten times. The chain uses TRBV5-1 and TRBJ2-1; D possibly corresponds to TRBD1 (5 bases). Trimming stripped 1 base from V and 5 bases from J, with 7 bases between. The CDR3 spans 13 residues. Germline CDR1 reads SGHRS; CDR2 reads YFSETQ. The CDR3 coding sequence is TGCGCCAGCAGCTTGATACAGGACAATGAGCAGTTCTTC. Translating gives CASSLIQDNEQFF.

This clonotype was recorded a few times. As DNA, the CDR3 is TGTGCCAGCAGTTACGGGGTACAGTACACCGGGGAGCTGTTTTTT. This gives the protein CASSYGVQYTGELFF. This sequence joins TRBV6-2 or TRBV6-3 and TRBJ2-2; D gene uncertain. The V and J ends lost 2 bases and 3 bases respectively, with 10 bases between them. CDR1 and CDR2 from the germline V gene are MNHEY and SVGEGT. The CDR3 consists of 15 residues.

The chain couples TRBV5-1 to TRBJ1-5; weak D call: TRBD1 (6 bases). The germline CDR1 and CDR2 sequences are SGHRS and YFSETQ. Trimming left V 0 bases short and J 0 bases short, with 7 bases between. The CDR3 covers 15 residues. In DNA form, the CDR3 reads TGCGCCAGCAGCTTGGGACAGGATAGCAATCAGCCCCAGCATTTT. Translation: CASSLGQDSNQPQHF.

This clonotype was observed many times. This chain uses TRBV13 with TRBJ2-7, with 10 nucleotides matching TRBD1. J gave up 6 bases and V 4 bases, and 15 bases lay outside the gene matches. The CDR3 is made up of 17 amino acids. Germline V gene sequence: CDR1 PRHDT, CDR2 FYEKMQ (reference sequence). CDR3 DNA: TGTGCCAGCAGCTCTACATATACCGGGACAGGGGCCACCGAGCAGTACTTC. It codes for CASSSTYTGTGATEQYF.

In this sample, this clonotype turned up a few times. This chain joins TRBV27 and TRBJ1-5, with D possibly matching TRBD1 (5 bases). Trimming took off 7 bases at V and 0 bases at J, with 19 bases between the two ends. Germline CDR1 MNHEY, CDR2 SMNVEV (reference sequence). This CDR3 spans 17 amino acids. The CDR3 DNA reads as TGTGCCAGCACCACCGGGACCGTTAATTATAGCAATCAGCCCCAGCATTTT. Its protein is CASTTGTVNYSNQPQHF.

This clonotype was seen ten or more times. The genes are TRBV5-5 and TRBJ2-1; 11 nucleotides align to TRBD1. V shed 2 bases and J 4 bases; nucleotides not matched to a gene: 14. This CDR3 has 19 amino acids. CDR1 and CDR2 from the germline V gene are SGHKS and YYEKEE (reference sequence). CDR3 in DNA: TGTGCCAGCAGCTTATCCGGACAGGGGGCGCTTGGTCAATACAATGAGCAGTTCTTC. Translating it yields CASSLSGQGALGQYNEQFF. The variable domain in full, with the rest retrieved from reference TRBV5-5 and TRBJ2-1, is DAGVTQSPTHLIKTRGQQVTLRCSPISGHKSVSWYQQVLGQGPQFIFQYYEKEERGRGNFPDRFSARQFPNYSSELNVNALLLGDSALYLCASSLSGQGALGQYNEQFFGPGTRLTVL.

This clonotype has at least ten counts. This sequence joins TRBV11-2 and TRBJ1-2; TRBD1 matches at 8 bases. CDR3 length equals 14 residues. Germline V CDR1 and CDR2: SGHAT, FQNNGV. V was pared by 1 base and J by 6 bases, with 4 bases of the junction left unmatched. CDR3 loop: CASSLAGGADGYTF. The CDR3 nucleotides are TGTGCCAGCAGCTTAGCAGGGGGCGCAGATGGCTACACCTTC.

The sample holds many counts of this clonotype. The chain links TRBV9 to TRBJ1-4, with a possible D match to TRBD1 (6 bases). CDR1 SGDLS and CDR2 YYNGEE come from the germline V gene. CDR3 length: 14 residues. Trimming cost V 4 bases and J 5 bases, with 12 bases left between them. The CDR3, as DNA: TGTGCCAGCAGCCTCGACAGGTACAATGAAAAACTGTTTTTT. Protein product: CASSLDRYNEKLFF.

In its sample, this clonotype was seen many times. CDR3 loop: CASSWKGGELFF. CDR3 nucleotides: TGTGCCAGCAGCTGGAAGGGCGGGGAGCTGTTTTTT. The V call is TRBV7-3, the J call TRBJ2-2; D gene unclear. V shed 4 bases and J shed 7 bases, with 7 bases lying between them. This CDR3 is 12 amino acids long. Germline lookup yields CDR1 SGHTA and CDR2 FQGTGA.

This clonotype was counted at least ten times. The chain is built from TRBV20-1 and TRBJ2-6; the D call may be TRBD1 or TRBD2 (5 bases each). The CDR3 length is 16 residues. V lost 5 bases and J lost 0, with 14 bases in between. Looked up from germline, CDR1 is DFQATT and CDR2 is SNEGSKA (reference sequence). CDR3 sequence (DNA): TGCAGTGCTTCCGGGGACCTCCACTCTGGGGCCAACGTCCTGACTTTC. Translated: CSASGDLHSGANVLTF.

V gene TRBV29-1 combines with J gene TRBJ1-1, with D unclear. Germline-derived CDR1 and CDR2 are SQVTM and ANQGSEA. V was pared by 8 bases and J by 3 bases, with 10 bases between. The CDR3 sequence is 11 residues long. The chain's CDR3 is CSSTGDTEAFF. Written as DNA, the CDR3 is TGCAGCTCAACCGGGGACACTGAAGCTTTCTTT.

This clonotype was observed many times. The chain uses TRBV3-1 and TRBJ1-1; D is possibly TRBD1 (6 bases). The germline V and J ends were trimmed by 5 bases and 2 bases, with 12 bases remaining between them. This CDR3 contains 14 residues. Germline V CDR1 and CDR2: LGHDT, YNNKEL (reference sequence). The DNA of the CDR3 is TGTGCCAGCAGCTTAACGGACAGTAACACTGAAGCTTTCTTT. Amino acid sequence: CASSLTDSNTEAFF.

This clonotype has ten or more counts. V and J are TRBV30 and TRBJ2-1, with TRBD2 matching over 13 bases. The CDR3 length is 16 residues. CDR1 and CDR2 from the germline V gene are GTSNPN and SVGIG (reference sequence). V was clipped by 2 bases and J by 7 bases; unmatched bases: 8. The CDR3: CAWSRGGTSGINEQFF. CDR3 in DNA: TGTGCCTGGAGTCGGGGCGGGACTAGCGGGATTAATGAGCAGTTCTTC.

The rearrangement links TRBV6-1 to TRBJ2-1; maybe TRBD2 (5 bases). There are 15 residues in the CDR3. Trimming removed 3 bases from V and 2 bases from J, with 11 bases in between. Germline CDR1 reads MNHNS; CDR2 reads SASEGT. In DNA form, the CDR3 reads TGTGCCAGCAGTGAGATGGCGGGCGCCTACAATGAGCAGTTCTTC. Protein product: CASSEMAGAYNEQFF.

The table lists this clonotype with many counts. For the CDR3, the DNA is TGCGCCAGCAGCTGGAGAACACGTCCTAGCACAGATACGCAGTATTTT. Translating it yields CASSWRTRPSTDTQYF. This chain uses TRBV5-1 with TRBJ2-3, with no clear D. The CDR3 spans 16 residues. Germline loops: CDR1 SGHRS, CDR2 YFSETQ. Trimming shortened V by 3 bases and J by 0 bases, and 14 bases separated the two germline ends.

In this sample, this clonotype turned up a few times. This rearrangement joins TRBV7-8 to TRBJ2-1; 8 nucleotides line up with TRBD2. The CDR3 extends over 15 amino acids. Germline CDR1 is SGHVS and CDR2 is FQNEAQ. J was trimmed by 5 bases and V by 3 bases; bases with no gene match: 6. As DNA, the CDR3 is TGTGCCAGCAGCTTTGAGCGGGGGCAAAACAATGAGCAGTTCTTC. Amino acids: CASSFERGQNNEQFF.

This clonotype was counted only a few times. The V call is TRBV5-4, the J call TRBJ2-1; 7 nucleotides match TRBD1. There are 16 residues in the CDR3. V dropped 4 bases and J dropped 0; count of bases not matched to a gene: 7. Germline V gene data show CDR1 as SGHNT and CDR2 as YYREEE (reference sequence). CDR3 residues: CASSPWTGSSYNEQFF. CDR3 in DNA: TGTGCCAGCAGCCCGTGGACAGGCAGCTCCTACAATGAGCAGTTCTTC.

This clonotype was recorded at least ten times. This rearrangement joins TRBV11-2 to TRBJ2-3; unclear D gene. There are 14 residues in the CDR3. V gave up 3 bases and J gave up 0 bases, with 7 bases separating them. From germline, CDR1 is SGHAT and CDR2 FQNNGV. CDR3 sequence reads: CASSFSLSTDTQYF. CDR3 nucleotide sequence: TGTGCCAGCAGCTTTAGTCTTAGCACAGATACGCAGTATTTT.

This chain joins TRBV5-1 and TRBJ2-7, with D unclear. Germline lookup yields CDR1 SGHRS and CDR2 YFSETQ. CDR3 length: 10 amino acids. V was trimmed by 7 bases and J by 1 base, leaving 3 bases between them. DNA of the CDR3: TGCGCCAGCCAATCCTACGAGCAGTACTTC. Translated, it gives CASQSYEQYF.

This clonotype was counted a few times. The rearrangement links TRBV20-1 to TRBJ1-5; D not certain. The V end lost 7 bases, the J end lost 0 bases, and 7 bases lay between the germline ends. From germline, CDR1 is DFQATT and CDR2 SNEGSKA (reference sequence). The CDR3 sequence is 12 residues long. CDR3 DNA sequence: TGCAGTGTCCGGAGTAGCAATCAGCCCCAGCATTTT. It yields the protein CSVRSSNQPQHF.

In this sample, this clonotype turned up many times. This chain uses TRBV7-2 with TRBJ2-7, with 11 bases aligning to TRBD2. The germline V gene encodes CDR1 SGHTA and CDR2 FQGNSA. V shed 10 bases and J 7 bases; nucleotides not matched to a gene: 12. The CDR3 contains 14 residues. The CDR3 bases are TGTGCCAACCGCTCGGGACTAGCGGCTTCGGAGCAGTACTTC. It codes for CANRSGLAASEQYF.